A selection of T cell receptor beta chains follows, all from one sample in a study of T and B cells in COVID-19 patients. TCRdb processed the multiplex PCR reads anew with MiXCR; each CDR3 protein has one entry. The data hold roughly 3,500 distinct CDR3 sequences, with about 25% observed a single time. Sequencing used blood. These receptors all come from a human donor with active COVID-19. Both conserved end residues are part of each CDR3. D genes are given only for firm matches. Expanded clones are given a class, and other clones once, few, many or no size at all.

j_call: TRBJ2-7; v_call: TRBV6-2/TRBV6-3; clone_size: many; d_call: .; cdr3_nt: TGTGCCAGCAGTCCGGGTCTCTACGAGCAGTACTTC; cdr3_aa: CASSPGLYEQYF
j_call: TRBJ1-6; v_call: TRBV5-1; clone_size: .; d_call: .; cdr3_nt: TGCGCCAGCAGCTTTGGCCCCCCAGGAGGGAGCGGTAATTCACCCCTCCACTTT; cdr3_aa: CASSFGPPGGSGNSPLHF
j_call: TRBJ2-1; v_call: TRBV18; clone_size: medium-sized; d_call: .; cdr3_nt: TGTGCCAGCGACGAGGGGGGGAATGAGCAGTTCTTC; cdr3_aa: CASDEGGNEQFF
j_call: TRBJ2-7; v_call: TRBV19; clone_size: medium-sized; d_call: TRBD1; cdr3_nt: TGTGCCAGTAGTCTAATGACAGGGGGCGACGAGCAGTACTTC; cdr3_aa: CASSLMTGGDEQYF
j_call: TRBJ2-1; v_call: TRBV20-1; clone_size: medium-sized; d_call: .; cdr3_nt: TGCAGTGCTAGAGAGGCATCCTACAATGAGCAGTTCTTC; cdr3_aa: CSAREASYNEQFF
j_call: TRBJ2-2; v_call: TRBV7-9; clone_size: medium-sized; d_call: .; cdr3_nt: TGTGCCAGCAGCTTAGTAGCGGACACCGGGGAGCTGTTTTTT; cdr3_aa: CASSLVADTGELFF
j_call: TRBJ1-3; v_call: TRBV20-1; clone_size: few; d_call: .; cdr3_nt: TGCAGTGCGCCCGGGACTAATTCTGGAAACACCATATATTTT; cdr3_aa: CSAPGTNSGNTIYF
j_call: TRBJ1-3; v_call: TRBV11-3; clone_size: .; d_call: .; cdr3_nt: TGTGCCAGCAGCCAAGGGGGACGTCCTACTGGAAACACCATATATTTT; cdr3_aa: CASSQGGRPTGNTIYF
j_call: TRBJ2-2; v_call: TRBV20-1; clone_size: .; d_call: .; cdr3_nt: TGCAGTGTCGAATCGAACACCGGGGAGCTGTTTTTT; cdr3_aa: CSVESNTGELFF
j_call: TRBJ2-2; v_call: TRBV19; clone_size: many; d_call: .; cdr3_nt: TGTGCCAGTAGTATAGGTGGGAGGAACACCGGGGAGCTGTTTTTT; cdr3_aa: CASSIGGRNTGELFF
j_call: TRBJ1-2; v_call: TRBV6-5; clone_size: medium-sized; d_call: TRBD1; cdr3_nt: TGTGCCAGCAGCCCTACAGGGGGGCCCTATGGCTACACCTTC; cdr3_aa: CASSPTGGPYGYTF
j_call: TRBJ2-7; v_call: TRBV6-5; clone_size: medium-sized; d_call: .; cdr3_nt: TGTGCCAGCAGTTCCGTGGGGAGCTTACTCTACGAGCAGTACTTC; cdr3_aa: CASSSVGSLLYEQYF
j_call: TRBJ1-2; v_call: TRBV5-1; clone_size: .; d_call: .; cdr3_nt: TGCGCCAGCAGACCCCAGATGGCGGGAAACTATGGCTACACCTTC; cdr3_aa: CASRPQMAGNYGYTF
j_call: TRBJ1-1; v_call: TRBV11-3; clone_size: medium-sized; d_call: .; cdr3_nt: TGTGCCAGCAGCTTAGACACTGAAGCTTTCTTT; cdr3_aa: CASSLDTEAFF
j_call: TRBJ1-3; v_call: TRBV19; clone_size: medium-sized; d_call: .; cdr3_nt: TGTGCCAGTAGTGCAGACGGAGAATACTCTGGAAACACCATATATTTT; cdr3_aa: CASSADGEYSGNTIYF
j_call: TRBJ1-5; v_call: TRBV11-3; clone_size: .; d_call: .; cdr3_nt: TGTGCCAGCAGCTTGGGGGGAGAACAGCCCCAGCATTTT; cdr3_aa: CASSLGGEQPQHF
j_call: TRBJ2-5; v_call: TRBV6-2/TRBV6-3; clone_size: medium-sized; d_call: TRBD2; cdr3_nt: TGTGCCAGCAGTTTGATTGGGACTAGCGGGGGGTACCAAGAGACCCAGTACTTC; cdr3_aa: CASSLIGTSGGYQETQYF
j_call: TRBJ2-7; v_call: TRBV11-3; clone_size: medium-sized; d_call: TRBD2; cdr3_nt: TGTGCCAGCACTCTAAGGGGAGGGGCCTACGAGCAGTACTTC; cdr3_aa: CASTLRGGAYEQYF
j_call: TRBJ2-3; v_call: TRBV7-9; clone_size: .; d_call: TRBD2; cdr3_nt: TGTGCCAGCAGCCCGGTTTGGAGCGGGAGTAGCACAGATACGCAGTATTTT; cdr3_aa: CASSPVWSGSSTDTQYF
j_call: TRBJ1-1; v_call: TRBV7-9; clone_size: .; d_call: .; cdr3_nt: TGTGCCAGCAGCTTTGAGCACGCCAGGACTGAAGCTTTCTTT; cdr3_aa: CASSFEHARTEAFF
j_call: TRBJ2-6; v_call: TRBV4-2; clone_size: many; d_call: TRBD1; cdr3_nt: TGTGCCAGCAGCCAATCTTGGGACAGCAGTGCCTCTGGGGCCAACGTCCTGACTTTC; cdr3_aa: CASSQSWDSSASGANVLTF
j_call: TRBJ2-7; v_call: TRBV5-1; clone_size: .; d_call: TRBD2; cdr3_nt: TGCGCCAGCAGCTCCCAAGGAGCGGGGGGTCCCTACGAGCAGTACTTC; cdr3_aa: CASSSQGAGGPYEQYF
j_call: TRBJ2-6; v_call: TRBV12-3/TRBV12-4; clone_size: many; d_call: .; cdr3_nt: TGTGCCAGCAGTAGGAGACACCCGAGCTCTGGGGCCAACGTCCTGACTTTC; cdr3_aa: CASSRRHPSSGANVLTF
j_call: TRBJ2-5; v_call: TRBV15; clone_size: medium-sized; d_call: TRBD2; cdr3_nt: TGTGCCACCAGCAGGATAGCGGGGGAGACCCAGTACTTC; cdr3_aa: CATSRIAGETQYF
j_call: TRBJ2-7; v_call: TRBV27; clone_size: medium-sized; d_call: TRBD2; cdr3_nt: TGTGCCAGCAGTCTCGGGACTAGCGGGGGGGACGAGCAGTACTTC; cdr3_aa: CASSLGTSGGDEQYF
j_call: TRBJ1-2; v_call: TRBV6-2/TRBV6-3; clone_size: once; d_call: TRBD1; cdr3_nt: TGTGCCAGCACCGGACAGGGGAGCGGCTACACCTTC; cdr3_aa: CASTGQGSGYTF
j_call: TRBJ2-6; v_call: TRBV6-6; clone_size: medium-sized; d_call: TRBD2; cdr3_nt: TGTGCCAGCGACGGGCGGGGGGCGGGAACTGGGGCCAACGTCCTGACTTTC; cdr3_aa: CASDGRGAGTGANVLTF
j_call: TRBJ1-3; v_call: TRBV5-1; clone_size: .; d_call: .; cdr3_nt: TGCGCCAGCAGCTTGGACAACCGCATCTCTGGAAACACCATATATTTT; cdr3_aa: CASSLDNRISGNTIYF
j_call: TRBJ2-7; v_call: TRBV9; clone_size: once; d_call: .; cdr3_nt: TGTGCCAGCAGCGTAGGGGAGCCCAGCGAGCAGTACTTC; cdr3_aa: CASSVGEPSEQYF
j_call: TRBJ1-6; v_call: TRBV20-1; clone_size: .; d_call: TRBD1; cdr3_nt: TGCAGTGCCAGGACAGGACAGGGCCGTAATTCACCCCTCCACTTT; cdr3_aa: CSARTGQGRNSPLHF
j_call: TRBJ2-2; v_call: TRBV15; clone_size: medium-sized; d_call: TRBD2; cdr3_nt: TGTGCCACCAGCAGAGGCGGGGGGCCCACCGGGGAGCTGTTTTTT; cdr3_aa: CATSRGGGPTGELFF
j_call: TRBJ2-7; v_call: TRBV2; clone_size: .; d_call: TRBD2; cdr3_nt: TGTGCCAGCAGTGACCTGAGCGGGGGCTACGAGCAGTACTTC; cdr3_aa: CASSDLSGGYEQYF
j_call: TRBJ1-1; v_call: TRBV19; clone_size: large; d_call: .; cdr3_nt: TGTGCCAGTAGTGGATTTGGTGGAGACACTGAAGCTTTCTTT; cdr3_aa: CASSGFGGDTEAFF
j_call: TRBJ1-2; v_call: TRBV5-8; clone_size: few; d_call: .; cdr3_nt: TGTGCCAGCAGCCCTTGGCAGACGGCAGGCTATGGCTACACCTTC; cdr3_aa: CASSPWQTAGYGYTF
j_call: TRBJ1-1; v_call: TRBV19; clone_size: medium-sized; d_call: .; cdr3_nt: TGTGCCAGTAAGGGGCCTGGGGATACGGCTTTCTTT; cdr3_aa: CASKGPGDTAFF
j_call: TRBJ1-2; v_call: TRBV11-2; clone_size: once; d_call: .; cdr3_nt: TGTGCCAGCAGCTTGGACGGACCTAACTATGGCTACACCTTC; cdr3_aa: CASSLDGPNYGYTF
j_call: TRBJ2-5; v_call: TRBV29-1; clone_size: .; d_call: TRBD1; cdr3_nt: TGCAGCGCTGCAGGGACAGGGGGCGCAAAGACCCAGTACTTC; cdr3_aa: CSAAGTGGAKTQYF
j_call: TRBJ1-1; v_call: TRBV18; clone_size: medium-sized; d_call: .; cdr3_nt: TGTGCCAGCTCACCACCGGCGTTCGGGAGCACTGAAGCTTTCTTT; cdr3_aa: CASSPPAFGSTEAFF
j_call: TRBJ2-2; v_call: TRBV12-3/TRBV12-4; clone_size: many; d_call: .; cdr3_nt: TGTGCCAGCAGTCGGAACACCGGGGAGCTGTTTTTT; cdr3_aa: CASSRNTGELFF
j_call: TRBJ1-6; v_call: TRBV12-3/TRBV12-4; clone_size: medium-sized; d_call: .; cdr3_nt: TGTGCCAGCAGTCCCTCGCCTATGGGCTTTAATTCACCCCTCCACTTT; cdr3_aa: CASSPSPMGFNSPLHF
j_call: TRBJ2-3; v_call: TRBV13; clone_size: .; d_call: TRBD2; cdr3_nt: TGTGCCAGCAGCAGGGGACTAGCGGGGGGGCTAGATACGCAGTATTTT; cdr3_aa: CASSRGLAGGLDTQYF
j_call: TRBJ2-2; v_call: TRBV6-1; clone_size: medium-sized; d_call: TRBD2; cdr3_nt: TGTGCCAGCAGTGAATGGGGGGGGGTGGCCGGGGAGCTGTTTTTT; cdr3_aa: CASSEWGGVAGELFF
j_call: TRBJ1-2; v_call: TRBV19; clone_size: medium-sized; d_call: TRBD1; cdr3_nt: TGTGCCAGTAGCTCGGACAGGGCACGGGGCTACACCTTC; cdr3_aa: CASSSDRARGYTF
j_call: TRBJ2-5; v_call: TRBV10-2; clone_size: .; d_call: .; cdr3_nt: TGCGCCAGCAGTGGACAGGACCCTGTGGAGACCCAGTACTTC; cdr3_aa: CASSGQDPVETQYF
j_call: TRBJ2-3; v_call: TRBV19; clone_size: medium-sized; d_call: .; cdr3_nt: TGTGCCAGTAGTATCGCGAAGTCCTTTGTTGGAGATACGCAGTATTTT; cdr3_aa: CASSIAKSFVGDTQYF
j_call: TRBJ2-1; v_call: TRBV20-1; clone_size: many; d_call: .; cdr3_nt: TGCAGTGCTAGTCCGGGGGATTGGGACAATGAGCAGTTCTTC; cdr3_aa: CSASPGDWDNEQFF
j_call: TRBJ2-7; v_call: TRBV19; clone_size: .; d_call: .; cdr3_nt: TGTGCCAGTACTACCAGGCAGGGGAGCACCTACGAGCAGTACTTC; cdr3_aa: CASTTRQGSTYEQYF
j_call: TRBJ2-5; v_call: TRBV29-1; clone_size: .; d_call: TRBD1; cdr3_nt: TGCAGCGCCGGGACAGGGGTGGAGACCCAGTACTTC; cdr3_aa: CSAGTGVETQYF
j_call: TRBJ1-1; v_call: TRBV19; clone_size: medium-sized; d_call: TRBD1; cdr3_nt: TGTGCCAGTAGTGCACAGGGGCGGAACACTGAAGCTTTCTTT; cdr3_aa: CASSAQGRNTEAFF
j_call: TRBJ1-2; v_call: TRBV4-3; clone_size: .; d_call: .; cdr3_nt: TGCGCCAGCAGCCAAAAGGGGGATAGCGGCTACACCTTC; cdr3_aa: CASSQKGDSGYTF
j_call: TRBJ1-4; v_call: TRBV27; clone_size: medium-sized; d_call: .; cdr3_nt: TGTGCCAGCCCGCCAAGGGAGGAAGAAAAACTGTTTTTT; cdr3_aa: CASPPREEEKLFF
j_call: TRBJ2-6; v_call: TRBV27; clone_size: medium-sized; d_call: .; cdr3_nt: TGTGCCAGCAGTTTAACGAGCTCTGGGGCCAACGTCCTGACTTTC; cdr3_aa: CASSLTSSGANVLTF
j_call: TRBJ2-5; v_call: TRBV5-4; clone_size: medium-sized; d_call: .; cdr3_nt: TGTGCCAGCAGCCCAGAGGGCTTCCAAGAGACCCAGTACTTC; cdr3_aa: CASSPEGFQETQYF
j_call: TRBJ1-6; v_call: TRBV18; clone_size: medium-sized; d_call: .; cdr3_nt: TGTGCCAGCTCAATGTATGGGCTGTTCCGGTCGAGCTCCTATAATTCACCCCTCCACTTT; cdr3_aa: CASSMYGLFRSSSYNSPLHF
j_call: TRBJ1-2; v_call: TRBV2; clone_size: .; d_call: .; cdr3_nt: TGTGCCAGCAGTGAGGTTGGGCGGATAGAGGGCTACACCTTC; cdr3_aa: CASSEVGRIEGYTF
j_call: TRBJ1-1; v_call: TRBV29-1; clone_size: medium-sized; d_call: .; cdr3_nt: TGCAGCGTTCGGACATCCCCGAACACTGAAGCTTTCTTT; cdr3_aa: CSVRTSPNTEAFF
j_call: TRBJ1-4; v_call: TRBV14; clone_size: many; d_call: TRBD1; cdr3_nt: TGTGCCAGCAGCCAAGCGGGACAGGGATTCGTTTCGACTAATGAAAAACTGTTTTTT; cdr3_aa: CASSQAGQGFVSTNEKLFF
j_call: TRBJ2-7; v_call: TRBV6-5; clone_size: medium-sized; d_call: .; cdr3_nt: TGTGCCAGCACCCGCGGGCCCTCGGGCGAGCAGTACTTC; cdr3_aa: CASTRGPSGEQYF
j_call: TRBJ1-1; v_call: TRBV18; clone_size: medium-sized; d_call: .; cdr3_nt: TGTGCCAGCTCACCGGTTCCCAGGGGGAACACTGAAGCTTTCTTT; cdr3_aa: CASSPVPRGNTEAFF
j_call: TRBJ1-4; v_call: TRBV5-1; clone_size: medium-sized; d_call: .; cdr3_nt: TGCGCCAGCAGCTCGACAGTTTCCGCAACTAATGAAAAACTGTTTTTT; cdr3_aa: CASSSTVSATNEKLFF